The TCR beta chain under discussion was sequenced for a study of radiation and T cells in renal cell carcinoma. Findings and limits, study-wide: In blood, top tumor clones expanded by 2 weeks, shrinking by 4.

Data came from immunoSEQ multiplex PCR; TCRdb stores just in-frame clones and leaves some out. The sample records under 35,000 clones, 65% to 85% being singletons. Only a few counts were recorded for this clone. What it recognizes is unknown. The CDR3 contains 19 residues. The trim removed 3 bases at V and 0 bases at J, leaving 11 bases unmatched. Germline V gene data show CDR1 as LGHNA and CDR2 as YSLEER. The time point was: blood 4 weeks post-SBRT, at nephrectomy. The treatment denotes: 15 Gy SBRT to primary tumor, nephrectomy 4 weeks later. Nephrectomy followed 15 Gy stereotactic body radiation by 4 weeks. Serial blood draws occurred at baseline and 2 and 4 weeks post-SBRT.

This sequence was found in a man in his sixties with renal cell carcinoma. The sample was blood, taken from a patient whose treatment included radiotherapy and nephrectomy. The V gene is TRBV4-3, the J gene TRBJ1-5; TRBD1 aligns across 10 bases. The CDR3 here is CASSQPPGQGRYSNQPQHF. In DNA form, the CDR3 reads TGCGCCAGCAGCCAGCCCCCGGGACAGGGGAGGTATAGCAATCAGCCCCAGCATTTT.